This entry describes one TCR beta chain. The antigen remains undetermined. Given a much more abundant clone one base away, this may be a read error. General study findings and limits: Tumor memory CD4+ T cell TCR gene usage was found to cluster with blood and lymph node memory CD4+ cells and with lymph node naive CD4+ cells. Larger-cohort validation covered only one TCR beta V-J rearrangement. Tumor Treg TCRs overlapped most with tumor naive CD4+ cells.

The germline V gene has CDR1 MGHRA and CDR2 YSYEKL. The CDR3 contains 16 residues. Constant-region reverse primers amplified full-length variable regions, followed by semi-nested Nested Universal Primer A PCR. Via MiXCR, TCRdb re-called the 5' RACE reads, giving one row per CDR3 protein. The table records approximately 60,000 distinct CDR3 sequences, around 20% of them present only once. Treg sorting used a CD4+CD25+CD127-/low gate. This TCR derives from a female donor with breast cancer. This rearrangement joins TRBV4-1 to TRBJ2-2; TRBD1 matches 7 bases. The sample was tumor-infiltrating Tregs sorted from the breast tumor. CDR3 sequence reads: CASSHLTGDGTGELSF. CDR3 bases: TGCGCCAGCAGCCATTTAACAGGGGATGGGACCGGGGAGCTGTCTTTT.